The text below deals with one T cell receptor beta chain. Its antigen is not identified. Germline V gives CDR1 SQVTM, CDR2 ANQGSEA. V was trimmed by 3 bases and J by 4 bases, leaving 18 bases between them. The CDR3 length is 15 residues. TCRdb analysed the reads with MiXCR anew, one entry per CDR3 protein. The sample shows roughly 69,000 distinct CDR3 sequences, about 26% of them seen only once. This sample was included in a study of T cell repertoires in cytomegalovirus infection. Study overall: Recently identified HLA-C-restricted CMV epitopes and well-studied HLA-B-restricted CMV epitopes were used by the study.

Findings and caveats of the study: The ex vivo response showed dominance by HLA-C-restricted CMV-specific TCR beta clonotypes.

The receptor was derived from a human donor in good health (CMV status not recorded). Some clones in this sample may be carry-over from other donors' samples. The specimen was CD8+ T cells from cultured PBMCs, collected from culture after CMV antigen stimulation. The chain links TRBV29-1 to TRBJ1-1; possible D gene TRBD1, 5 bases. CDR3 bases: TGCAGCGTTGACCATAAGGGGTCGAAAACCACTGAAGCTTTCTTT. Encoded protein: CSVDHKGSKTTEAFF.